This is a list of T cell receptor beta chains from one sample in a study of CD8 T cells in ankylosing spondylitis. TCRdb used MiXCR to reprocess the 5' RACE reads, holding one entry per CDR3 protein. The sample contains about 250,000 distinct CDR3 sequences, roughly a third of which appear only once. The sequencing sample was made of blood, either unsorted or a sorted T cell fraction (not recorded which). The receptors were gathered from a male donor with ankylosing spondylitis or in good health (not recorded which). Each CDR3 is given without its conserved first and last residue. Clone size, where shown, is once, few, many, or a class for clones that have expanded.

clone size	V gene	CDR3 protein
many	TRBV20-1	SARDLSDLYNEQF
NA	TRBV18	ASSTGVNNEQF
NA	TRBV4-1	ASSLRPLRTEAF
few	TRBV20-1	SVRTSGGSYNEQF
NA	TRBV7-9	ASSLVRPTNEKLF
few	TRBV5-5	ASSLVGQGGTEAF
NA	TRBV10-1	ASSTGLDEQY
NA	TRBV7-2	ASTKIAGASLTYEQY
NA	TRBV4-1	ASSQDWVGVGTDTQY
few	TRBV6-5	ASSYLGVGQAIYNEQF
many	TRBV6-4	ASSALAGEYNEQF
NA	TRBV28	ASTLSGEGLEQY
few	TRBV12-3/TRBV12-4	ASRRGPGSTEAF
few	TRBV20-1	SALTVEGATDTQY
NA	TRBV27	ASRDGGGEETQY
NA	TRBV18	ASSPALYNEQF
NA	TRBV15	ATSRDQGAQETQY
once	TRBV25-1	ANPTTGAQCEKLF
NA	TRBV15	ATSRLFGEDYEQY
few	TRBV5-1	ASSLYGTTYNEQF
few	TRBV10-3	AISDSSRQETQY
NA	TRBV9	ASSLGWGPYTQY
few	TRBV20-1	SARDWTSGEHQETQY
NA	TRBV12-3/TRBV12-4	ASRSWGATDTQY
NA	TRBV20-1	SRNRAPTDTQY
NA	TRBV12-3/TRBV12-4	ASSYQTSGGKETQY
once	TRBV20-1	SAYAGWRYTGELF
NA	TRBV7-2	ASSETSGLTYEQY
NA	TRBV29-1	SVEDRQGYGYT
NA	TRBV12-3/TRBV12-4	ASSFGTSDLTDTQY
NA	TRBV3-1	ASSQKRGIYEQY
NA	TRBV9	ASSVGTRTGPGETQY
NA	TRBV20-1	SARDLSGGLAVSYNEQF
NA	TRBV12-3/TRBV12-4	ASSLALALIPDTQY
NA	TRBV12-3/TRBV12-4	ASSFWEETQY
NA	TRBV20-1	SAYRTGEQPQH
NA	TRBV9	ASSAGGPGELF
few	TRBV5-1	ASSFEGLEQF
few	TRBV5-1	ASSSDWDSGYT
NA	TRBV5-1	ASSLEAGQGYEQY
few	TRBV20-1	SATWTSGENEQY
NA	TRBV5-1	ASSADRADTEAF
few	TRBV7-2	ASSTGTSPEQY
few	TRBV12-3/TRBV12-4	ASTHGTQETQY
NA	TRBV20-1	SAGRQQETQY
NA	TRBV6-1	ASSERGQTYEQY
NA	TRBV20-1	SATINREADTQY
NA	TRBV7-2	ASSLTGGLAADTQY
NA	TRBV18	ASSPRPGTSATDTQY
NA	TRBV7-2	ASSLAPGYPGIDTQY
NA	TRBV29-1	SAANRGPYNEQF